The 26 T cell receptor beta chains reported below all come from one sample, sequenced in a study of T cells in Graves' hyperthyroidism and ophthalmopathy. Amplified TCR beta CDR3 regions came from RNA transcripts. HTBI primers drove first-round RT-PCR of the TCR CDR3. TCRdb processed the multiplex PCR reads anew with MiXCR; each CDR3 protein has one entry. The repertoire has about 260,000 distinct CDR3 sequences, around a quarter of them found once; the top ten carry more than 25%. Sample: blood. These receptors were collected from a man in his forties with Graves' hyperthyroidism that later progressed to Graves' ophthalmopathy.

This clonotype was recorded at least ten times. V usage is TRBV12-3 or TRBV12-4 and J usage is TRBJ1-1; D not certain. The CDR3 spans 14 residues. V lost 6 bases to trimming and J lost 0 bases, with 11 bases between them. CDR3 sequence reads: CASRGGQVNTEAFF. The CDR3 DNA reads TGTGCCAGCAGAGGAGGGCAGGTGAACACTGAAGCTTTCTTT.

This clonotype was observed many times. The V gene is TRBV4-2, the J gene TRBJ1-2; TRBD1 is a possible D gene (5 bases). Germline-derived CDR1 and CDR2 are LGHNA and YNFKEQ. V lost 0 bases and J 4 bases, leaving 12 bases between the germline ends. This CDR3 region has 15 residues. The CDR3 sequence is CASSQEGQGGYGYTF. CDR3 sequence (DNA): TGTGCCAGCAGCCAAGAAGGCCAGGGCGGCTATGGCTACACCTTC.

This clonotype has only a few counts. The genes are TRBV18 and TRBJ1-5, with a weak D call TRBD1 (5 bases). V was pared by 2 bases and J by 2 bases, with 13 bases between. The CDR3 length is 16 residues. Germline values: CDR1 KGHSH, CDR2 LQKENI. CDR3 loop: CASSPKSSGRNQPQHF. The CDR3, as DNA: TGTGCCAGCTCACCAAAATCTTCAGGGCGCAATCAGCCCCAGCATTTT.

This clonotype showed up many times. The rearrangement joins TRBV30 to TRBJ1-1; D gene unclear. The germline gives CDR1 GTSNPN, CDR2 SVGIG (reference sequence). Trimming took off 5 bases at V and 1 base at J, with 11 bases between the two ends. The CDR3 is made up of 13 amino acids. The CDR3 nucleotides are TGTGCCTGGGCCAGCTCTAGGAACACTGAAGCTTTCTTT. Amino acid sequence: CAWASSRNTEAFF.

This clonotype was observed many times. This sequence joins TRBV20-1 and TRBJ1-1; D uncertain. V lost 3 bases, J lost 4 bases, and 9 bases lay in between. Germline V CDR1 and CDR2: DFQATT, SNEGSKA (reference sequence). The CDR3 totals 12 residues. Here the CDR3 DNA reads TGCAGTGCTAGGGTGGGATCCACTGAAGCTTTCTTT. Amino acids: CSARVGSTEAFF.

The rearrangement links TRBV6-2 or TRBV6-3 to TRBJ1-1; a weak D match, TRBD1 (6 bases). Trimming removed 8 bases from V and 3 bases from J, with 19 bases in between. CDR1 MNHEY and CDR2 SVGEGT come from the germline V gene. The CDR3 is 15 residues long. Here the CDR3 DNA reads TGTGCCAGCGACAGGCGGGGGCGAGGCGACACTGAAGCTTTCTTT. It codes for CASDRRGRGDTEAFF.

This clonotype was seen more than once but under ten times. The V and J genes are TRBV20-1 and TRBJ1-2; no firm D call. The CDR3 covers 13 residues. The V end lost 0 bases, the J end lost 1 base, and 6 bases lay between the germline ends. Germline CDR1 DFQATT, CDR2 SNEGSKA (reference sequence). As DNA, the CDR3 is TGCAGTGCTAGAGACGGGGATAACTATGGCTACACCTTC. Amino acid sequence: CSARDGDNYGYTF.

This clonotype occurred a few times. The chain joins TRBV12-3 or TRBV12-4 to TRBJ1-5, with unresolved D. The CDR3 covers 15 residues. V shed 7 bases and J shed 0 bases, with 13 bases lying between them. CDR3: CASTDDMLSNQPQHF. Here the CDR3 DNA reads TGTGCCAGCACTGATGACATGCTTAGCAATCAGCCCCAGCATTTT.

This clonotype came up many times. CDR3 nucleotide sequence: TGTGCCTGGAGCTCTTCTTGGCTTTTCTTT. As protein: CAWSSSWLFF. The chain employs TRBV30 and TRBJ1-1; no firm D call. Looked up from germline, CDR1 is GTSNPN and CDR2 is SVGIG (reference sequence). The CDR3 has 10 amino acids. The germline V and J ends were trimmed by 3 bases and 13 bases, with 12 bases remaining between them.

V usage is TRBV6-1 and J usage is TRBJ1-2, with D perhaps TRBD1 (5 bases). Germline V CDR1 and CDR2: MNHNS, SASEGT. Trimming removed 6 bases at V and 6 bases at J, with 11 bases between. The CDR3 consists of 12 residues. This chain's CDR3 is CASRAWGHGYTF. The CDR3 coding sequence is TGTGCCAGCAGGGCATGGGGCCATGGCTACACCTTC.

This clonotype was counted at least ten times. The V call is TRBV19, the J call TRBJ2-2; either TRBD1 or TRBD2 may fit D (5 bases each). Germline CDR1 and CDR2: LNHDA and SQIVND (reference sequence). V was cut by 7 bases and J by 6 bases, with 21 bases left in between. There are 16 residues in the CDR3. Here the CDR3 reads CASTPTGTPPPGELFF. Written as DNA, the CDR3 is TGTGCCAGTACCCCCACCGGGACGCCTCCCCCCGGGGAGCTGTTTTTT.

This clonotype was counted many times. This rearrangement joins TRBV7-8 to TRBJ1-1; possibly TRBD1 for D (6 bases). There are 15 residues in the CDR3. Deletions cut 5 bases from V and 2 bases from J, with 15 bases between. The germline gives CDR1 SGHVS, CDR2 FQNEAQ. CDR3 loop: CASSVASTGNTEAFF. The CDR3, as DNA: TGTGCCAGCAGCGTGGCCTCGACAGGTAACACTGAAGCTTTCTTT.

This clonotype was seen many times. This chain connects TRBV3-1 to TRBJ2-2, with D maybe TRBD2 (6 bases). Between the trimmed V and J ends, which lost 2 bases and 1 base, there was a span of 17 bases. The CDR3 spans 18 residues. Germline V gene lookup returns CDR1 LGHDT and CDR2 YNNKEL (reference sequence). DNA of the CDR3: TGTGCCAGCAGCCAACCACGGAGCGGGTGGGAGAACACCGGGGAGCTGTTTTTT. Its protein is CASSQPRSGWENTGELFF.

This clonotype was found many times. J is TRBJ1-6 and V is TRBV6-1; 11 nucleotides line up with TRBD1. Losses at the gene ends were 6 bases for V and 9 bases for J; bases not matched to a gene: 1. The germline V gene has CDR1 MNHNS and CDR2 SASEGT. This CDR3 spans 13 amino acids. CDR3 sequence (DNA): TGTGCCAGCAGGGGGACAGGGGGTTCACCCCTCCACTTT. It encodes CASRGTGGSPLHF.

This clonotype was seen ten or more times. The rearrangement joins TRBV15 to TRBJ2-5, with 10 bases aligning to TRBD2. The CDR3 runs to 15 residues. CDR1 is LNHNV and CDR2 is YYDKDF in the germline V gene (reference sequence). The V gene end was trimmed by 4 bases and the J gene end by 6 bases; junction bases not matched to a gene: 8. The CDR3 nucleotides are TGTGCCACCAGCAAAGAACTAGCGGGACGAAAGACCCAGTACTTC. It yields the protein CATSKELAGRKTQYF.

This clonotype was recorded at least ten times. The V and J genes are TRBV6-5 and TRBJ1-6, with a possible D match to TRBD1 (6 bases). V was cut by 8 bases and J by 5 bases, with 13 bases left in between. The CDR3 length is 14 residues. The germline V gene has CDR1 MNHEY and CDR2 SVGAGI. The CDR3 nucleotides read TGTGCCAGCGGAACGGGACATCATAATTCACCCCTCCACTTT. Translation gives CASGTGHHNSPLHF.

This clonotype was recorded at least ten times. The chain combines TRBV5-1 with TRBJ2-6, with TRBD2 matching over 7 bases. J gave up 0 bases and V 1 base, and 7 bases lay outside the gene matches. CDR1 and CDR2 (germline): SGHRS, YFSETQ. This CDR3 spans 18 amino acids. Written as DNA, the CDR3 is TGCGCCAGCAGCTTGATCCGCGGGGGAAGCTCTGGGGCCAACGTCCTGACTTTC. Protein: CASSLIRGGSSGANVLTF.

This rearrangement joins TRBV6-2 or TRBV6-3 to TRBJ2-3, with a tentative D call TRBD1 (6 bases). The germline V gene has CDR1 MNHEY and CDR2 SVGEGT. This CDR3 contains 14 residues. Trimming stripped 7 bases from V and 2 bases from J, with 13 bases between. CDR3 nucleotide sequence: TGTGCCAGCAAGGGGGAGCGGTTCACAGATACGCAGTATTTT. It yields the protein CASKGERFTDTQYF.

This clonotype has ten or more counts. The chain has TRBV5-1 and TRBJ2-7, with D perhaps matching TRBD1 or TRBD2 (5 bases each). The CDR3 consists of 15 residues. V dropped 1 base and J dropped 3 bases, with 14 bases sitting between them. From germline, CDR1 is SGHRS and CDR2 YFSETQ. CDR3 in DNA: TGCGCCAGCAGCTTGATGTTCTTTGGGGGCTACGAGCAGTACTTC. Translated: CASSLMFFGGYEQYF.

The table lists this clonotype with a count of one. The rearrangement links TRBV6-2 or TRBV6-3 to TRBJ1-2; D is possibly TRBD1 (6 bases). Trimming took off 5 bases at V and 1 base at J, with 11 bases between the two ends. There are 14 residues in the CDR3. Germline V lookup: CDR1 MNHEY, CDR2 SVGEGT. This chain's CDR3 is CASSTPGHNYGYTF. The CDR3 bases are TGTGCCAGCAGTACCCCGGGACATAACTATGGCTACACCTTC.

This clonotype was counted many times. V and J are TRBV7-8 and TRBJ2-7; TRBD1 agrees at 7 bases. This CDR3 has 12 residues. In germline, CDR1 is SGHVS, CDR2 FQNEAQ. V lost 4 bases to trimming and J lost 6 bases; unmatched junction nucleotides: 3. CDR3 sequence reads: CASSSNRGEQYF. The CDR3 nucleotides are TGTGCCAGCAGCTCCAACAGGGGCGAGCAGTACTTC.

Many counts were recorded for this clonotype. The CDR3 sequence: CSAGAGQGYGYTF. The CDR3 nucleotides are TGCAGCGCCGGTGCAGGGCAGGGCTATGGCTACACCTTC. The chain employs TRBV29-1 and TRBJ1-2; a weak D match, TRBD1 (5 bases). The V end was cut by 7 bases, the J end by 4 bases, with 16 bases between. The germline CDR1 and CDR2 sequences are SQVTM and ANQGSEA. This CDR3 spans 13 amino acids. The full variable domain, completed using reference TRBV29-1 and TRBJ1-2, is SAVISQKPSRDICQRGTSLTIQCQVDSQVTMMFWYRQQPGQSLTLIATANQGSEATYESGFVIDKFPISRPNLTFSTLTVSNMSPEDSSIYLCSAGAGQGYGYTFGSGTRLTVV.

Many counts were recorded for this clonotype. V gene TRBV28 combines with J gene TRBJ2-5, with TRBD1 as a possible D gene (5 bases). The V gene's germline CDR1 is MDHEN and CDR2 SYDVKM. V gave up 1 base and J gave up 7 bases, with 22 bases separating them. This CDR3 is built from 17 residues. CDR3 amino acids: CASSLFLGQGGIGTQYF. The CDR3 bases are TGTGCCAGCAGTTTATTCCTAGGTCAGGGCGGAATCGGGACCCAGTACTTC.

The sample holds a few counts of this clonotype. J is TRBJ2-7 and V is TRBV28; 11 positions match TRBD2. The V segment lost 5 bases and the J segment 1 base; nucleotides outside the gene matches: 7. CDR3 length equals 16 residues. The germline CDR1 and CDR2 sequences are MDHEN and SYDVKM. In DNA form, the CDR3 reads TGTGCCAGCAGTGCAGGGACTAGCGGAAGGTCCTACGAGCAGTACTTC. Amino acid sequence: CASSAGTSGRSYEQYF.

The V gene is TRBV27, the J gene TRBJ2-7; tentative D call: TRBD2 (6 bases). This CDR3 comprises 13 residues. CDR1 is MNHEY and CDR2 is SMNVEV in the germline V gene (reference sequence). V lost 4 bases to trimming and J lost 2 bases, with 9 bases between them. This CDR3 is CASSSWGAYEQYF. Here the CDR3 DNA reads TGTGCCAGCAGTTCCTGGGGGGCCTACGAGCAGTACTTC.

This clonotype occurred many times. The rearrangement uses TRBV29-1 and TRBJ1-1; D gene ambiguous. Per the germline V gene, CDR1 is SQVTM and CDR2 is ANQGSEA. V dropped 2 bases and J dropped 5 bases, with 6 bases sitting between them. The CDR3 length is 11 residues. CDR3 residues: CSVERNTEAFF. DNA of the CDR3: TGCAGCGTTGAAAGAAATACTGAAGCTTTCTTT. Drawing the rest from reference TRBV29-1 and TRBJ1-1, the complete variable domain is SAVISQKPSRDICQRGTSLTIQCQVDSQVTMMFWYRQQPGQSLTLIATANQGSEATYESGFVIDKFPISRPNLTFSTLTVSNMSPEDSSIYLCSVERNTEAFFGQGTRLTVV.